This T cell receptor beta chain appears in the sequencing data of a study of blood T cell repertoires in COVID-19. CDR1 is MDHEN, CDR2 SYDVKM, per germline. V shed 4 bases, J shed 5 bases, and the junction held 7 bases outside the gene matches. This CDR3 spans 14 amino acids. Clones were sequenced by immunoSEQ multiplex PCR, and TCRdb holds only the in-frame ones, with some missing. The sample records 90,000 to 110,000 clones, over 65% being singletons. This clone was counted a few times. The J gene is TRBJ2-7, the V gene TRBV28, with 8 bases fitting TRBD2. The clonotype comes from a woman in her fifties or sixties with acute or convalescent COVID-19. The sample consisted of peripheral blood. DNA for the CDR3: TGTGCCAGCAGTTCCGGGACTAGTACTAACGAGCAGTACTTC. This encodes CASSSGTSTNEQYF.